The 27 T cell receptor beta chains below were found in one sample sequenced in a study of follicular helper T cells after annual influenza vaccination (dated by TCRdb to between 2016 and 2019). The time point label on this specimen signifies: 2014-2015 season, 7 days after vaccination. Libraries were made using the immunoSEQ multiplex PCR assay. Not all clones reach the TCRdb copy of this immuneACCESS table, which keeps in-frame sequences only. Checked studies attribute under half of the gap to unresolved V genes and leave the rest unexplained. The sample yields roughly 9,000 clones; approximately 83% were counted once. Of the sample, around 0.3% falls within the top ten clones. Material: CXCR5- memory CD4+ T cells sorted from blood, obtained 7 days after influenza vaccination. Explained via the paper, the cell subset or site label denotes: CXCR5- memory CD4 T cells. The source is an adult who received the influenza vaccine.

The rearrangement uses TRBV10-3 and TRBJ2-5; tentatively, D is TRBD1 or TRBD2 (5 bases each). The V end lost 8 bases, the J end lost 5 bases, and 12 bases lay between the germline ends. The CDR3 sequence is 12 residues long. Germline CDR1 and CDR2: ENHRY and SYGVKD. DNA of the CDR3: TGTGCCATCTCGGGGACCGGGGAGACCCAGTACTTC. Translated, it gives CAISGTGETQYF.

The chain links TRBV7-9 to TRBJ1-5; D uncertain. This CDR3 contains 13 residues. With 5 bases removed from V and 5 bases from J, the gap between germline ends came to 10 bases. Germline V CDR1 and CDR2: SEHNR, FQNEAQ (reference sequence). CDR3 nucleotides: TGTGCCAGCAGCCCGGGGTCCCATCAGCCCCAGCATTTT. As protein: CASSPGSHQPQHF.

The genes are TRBV29-1 and TRBJ1-2, with D possibly TRBD1 on 5 matching bases. The CDR3 totals 12 residues. V was pared by 3 bases and J by 4 bases, with 9 bases between. Germline V gene sequence: CDR1 SQVTM, CDR2 ANQGSEA. The CDR3 region has the DNA TGCAGCGTTGAGGACATCAGCTATGGCTACACCTTC. Protein sequence: CSVEDISYGYTF.

The rearrangement links TRBV6-5 to TRBJ1-1, with 7 bases fitting TRBD1. The CDR3 contains 14 residues. Trimming at V came to 4 bases and at J to 7 bases, leaving 9 bases not matched to a gene. CDR1 is MNHEY and CDR2 is SVGAGI in the germline V gene. CDR3 sequence reads: CASSSAGTENEAFF. DNA for the CDR3: TGTGCCAGCAGTTCGGCCGGGACAGAGAATGAAGCTTTCTTT.

V gene TRBV4-3 combines with J gene TRBJ1-3, with no clear D. CDR1 LGHNA and CDR2 YSLEER come from the germline V gene. The CDR3 is made up of 15 amino acids. V dropped 0 bases and J dropped 0 bases, with 6 bases sitting between them. CDR3 nucleotides: TGCGCCAGCAGCCAAGATCTGACCTCTGGAAACACCATATATTTT. Amino acids: CASSQDLTSGNTIYF.

The J gene is TRBJ1-1, the V gene TRBV6-5; D ambiguous. Between the trimmed V and J ends, which lost 5 bases and 10 bases, there was a span of 20 bases. This CDR3 contains 14 residues. The germline V gene encodes CDR1 MNHEY and CDR2 SVGAGI. This chain's CDR3 is CASSRRSARVIAFF. The CDR3, as DNA: TGTGCCAGCAGTCGCAGGTCCGCTAGGGTGATAGCTTTCTTT.

This chain joins TRBV7-9 and TRBJ2-3; D remains unclear. The CDR3 loop spans 13 amino acids. The V end was cut by 3 bases, the J end by 3 bases, with 7 bases between. The germline CDR1 and CDR2 sequences are SEHNR and FQNEAQ (reference sequence). The CDR3 reads CASSLFSTDTQYF. The CDR3 bases are TGTGCCAGCAGCTTGTTTAGTACAGATACGCAGTATTTT.

The rearrangement uses TRBV5-1 and TRBJ1-4, with D possibly being TRBD1 (5 bases). This CDR3 region has 14 residues. The germline CDR1 and CDR2 sequences are SGHRS and YFSETQ. With 2 bases removed from V and 4 bases from J, the gap between germline ends came to 9 bases. For the CDR3, the DNA is TGCGCCAGCAGCTTCCGACAGAGTAATGAAAAACTGTTTTTT. Its translation: CASSFRQSNEKLFF.

The chain recombines TRBV6-1 with TRBJ2-5; 7 nucleotides line up with TRBD2. Germline CDR1 and CDR2: MNHNS and SASEGT. V lost 4 bases, J lost 7 bases, and 9 bases stayed unmatched. The CDR3 is 14 amino acids. CDR3: CASSVLADLATQYF. The CDR3 DNA is TGTGCCAGCAGTGTCCTAGCGGACCTCGCGACCCAGTACTTC.

This clone was observed a few times. The chain employs TRBV7-9 and TRBJ2-6; D uncertain. The CDR3 is made up of 17 amino acids. From germline, CDR1 is SEHNR and CDR2 FQNEAQ (reference sequence). Deletions cut 3 bases from V and 0 bases from J, with 12 bases between. CDR3 region: CASSFHSGTSGANVLTF. In DNA, the CDR3 is TGTGCCAGCAGCTTTCACTCTGGAACCTCTGGGGCCAACGTCCTGACTTTC.

The rearrangement joins TRBV6-5 to TRBJ2-5, with 10 bases matching TRBD2. Per the germline V gene, CDR1 is MNHEY and CDR2 is SVGAGI. V lost 7 bases, J lost 2 bases, and 7 bases stayed unmatched. The CDR3 contains 15 residues. The CDR3 reads CASNRAGGFQETQYF. The CDR3 coding sequence is TGTGCCAGCAACCGAGCGGGGGGGTTTCAAGAGACCCAGTACTTC.

CDR3 DNA: TGTGCCAGCAGTTTATTCCTTGGGGCGGGGGATGGGGCAGATACGCAGTATTTT. Its translation is CASSLFLGAGDGADTQYF. V usage is TRBV28 and J usage is TRBJ2-3, with 7 bases identical to TRBD2. V was pared by 1 base and J by 4 bases, with 14 bases of the junction left unmatched. Germline values: CDR1 MDHEN, CDR2 SYDVKM. The CDR3 spans 18 residues.

The V gene is TRBV7-8, the J gene TRBJ1-4; possible D gene TRBD1, 6 bases. V was clipped by 7 bases and J by 7 bases, with 25 bases between them. CDR3 length: 17 residues. Per germline, CDR1 SGHVS and CDR2 FQNEAQ. CDR3 region: CASIPTITGIGGEKLFF. The CDR3 nucleotides read TGTGCCAGCATCCCGACCATTACAGGGATTGGGGGTGAAAAACTGTTTTTT.

V and J are TRBV11-3 and TRBJ2-7, with a tentative D call TRBD1 (5 bases). CDR1 and CDR2 (germline): SGHNT, YENEEA. V shed 5 bases and J shed 2 bases, with 16 bases lying between them. The CDR3 extends over 15 amino acids. The CDR3 spells CASSPTGDLTYEQYF. In DNA, the CDR3 is TGTGCCAGCAGCCCTACAGGTGACCTAACCTACGAGCAGTACTTC.

The gene calls are TRBV19 and TRBJ1-6, with 7 bases matching TRBD1. This CDR3 has 16 residues. Germline lookup yields CDR1 LNHDA and CDR2 SQIVND (reference sequence). Losses at the gene ends were 1 base for V and 2 bases for J; bases not matched to a gene: 2. Here the CDR3 DNA reads TGTGCCAGTAGTATAGGGCAGGGGGCCTATAATTCACCCCTCCACTTT. It is translated as CASSIGQGAYNSPLHF.

The rearrangement uses TRBV5-1 and TRBJ1-5; 9 nucleotides align to TRBD1. The CDR3 has 13 amino acids. V dropped 2 bases and J dropped 7; count of bases not matched to a gene: 1. Germline loops: CDR1 SGHRS, CDR2 YFSETQ. The DNA for the CDR3 is TGCGCCAGCAGCTTCGACAGGGGGCAGCCCCAGCATTTT. Protein product: CASSFDRGQPQHF.

This chain uses TRBV25-1 with TRBJ1-3; D unresolved. V gave up 4 bases and J gave up 4 bases, with 8 bases separating them. Per germline, CDR1 MGHDK and CDR2 SYGVNS. This CDR3 is 13 amino acids long. The CDR3 sequence is CASSVPSGNTIYF. CDR3 nucleotide sequence: TGTGCCAGCAGTGTACCTAGCGGAAACACCATATATTTT.

In nucleotides, the CDR3 is TGTGCCAGCAGCTTGGCCATTGGGCGGAGCTCCTACAATGAGCAGTTCTTC. Its translation: CASSLAIGRSSYNEQFF. The V and J genes are TRBV5-6 and TRBJ2-1; D gene unclear. Per the germline V gene, CDR1 is SGHDT and CDR2 is YYEEEE. The CDR3 contains 17 residues. Trimming left V 0 bases short and J 0 bases short, with 13 bases between.

V usage is TRBV4-3 and J usage is TRBJ2-2; D remains ambiguous. CDR1 LGHNA and CDR2 YSLEER come from the germline V gene. Trimming stripped 0 bases from V and 2 bases from J, with 4 bases between. There are 14 residues in the CDR3. This chain's CDR3 is CASSQDINTGELFF. The CDR3 nucleotides are TGCGCCAGCAGCCAAGATATCAACACCGGGGAGCTGTTTTTT.

The V gene is TRBV6-5, the J gene TRBJ2-2, with D uncertain. Germline V CDR1 and CDR2: MNHEY, SVGAGI. The V gene lost 0 bases and the J gene lost 7 bases, with 9 bases spanning the gap. The CDR3 has 14 amino acids. CDR3 bases: TGTGCCAGCAGTTACTCGACGGGCTTCGGGGAGCTGTTTTTT. Translated, it gives CASSYSTGFGELFF.

The V gene is TRBV13, the J gene TRBJ2-3; 9 bases fit TRBD1. Trimming cost V 4 bases and J 5 bases; bases outside gene matches: 7. The CDR3 is made up of 15 amino acids. Germline-derived CDR1 and CDR2 are PRHDT and FYEKMQ (reference sequence). In DNA form, the CDR3 reads TGTGCCAGCAGCTCCGGACAGGGGACGAAAGATACGCAGTATTTT. This gives the protein CASSSGQGTKDTQYF.

For the CDR3, the DNA is TGTGCCAGCAGCTCGACATTAGCGGGTAGGGGCAATGAGCAGTTCTTC. Amino acid sequence: CASSSTLAGRGNEQFF. The chain uses TRBV5-4 and TRBJ2-1; 7 positions agree with TRBD2. J lost 6 bases, V lost 3 bases, and 12 bases had no gene match. The CDR3 consists of 16 residues. Germline V gene lookup returns CDR1 SGHNT and CDR2 YYREEE (reference sequence).

V usage is TRBV7-8 and J usage is TRBJ2-7; no firm D call. Germline V gives CDR1 SGHVS, CDR2 FQNEAQ. V gave up 2 bases and J gave up 2 bases, with 4 bases separating them. This CDR3 has 12 residues. CDR3 coding DNA: TGTGCCAGCAGCTTAAGGCCCTACGAGCAGTACTTC. Residues: CASSLRPYEQYF.

The chain uses TRBV6-1 and TRBJ1-1; 8 bases align to TRBD1. The CDR3 is made up of 14 amino acids. CDR1 is MNHNS and CDR2 is SASEGT in the germline V gene. V dropped 7 bases and J dropped 6; count of bases not matched to a gene: 10. The DNA of the CDR3 is TGTGCCAGCATTCGAGACAGGGGAGTCGCTGAAGCTTTCTTT. Protein: CASIRDRGVAEAFF.

The rearrangement uses TRBV18 and TRBJ1-5; the D gene is possibly TRBD1 (5 bases). Germline V gives CDR1 KGHSH, CDR2 LQKENI. The CDR3 sequence is 15 residues long. Trimming left V 4 bases short and J 3 bases short, with 13 bases between. The CDR3 reads CASSQSRGDNQPQHF. CDR3 in DNA: TGTGCCAGCTCACAATCGAGAGGGGACAATCAGCCCCAGCATTTT.

This clone has just a few counts. This chain uses TRBV10-3 with TRBJ2-7; 10 bases map to TRBD2. This CDR3 has 15 residues. Losses at the gene ends were 4 bases for V and 4 bases for J; bases not matched to a gene: 7. From germline, CDR1 is ENHRY and CDR2 SYGVKD. Here the CDR3 DNA reads TGTGCCATCAGTGTCTTAGCGGGGGGCCGGTACGAGCAGTACTTC. Translated: CAISVLAGGRYEQYF.

This chain connects TRBV25-1 to TRBJ2-7, with no clear D. Trimming took 6 bases from V and 12 from J, leaving 12 bases between them. This CDR3 is built from 10 residues. CDR1 and CDR2 (germline): MGHDK, SYGVNS. In DNA form, the CDR3 reads TGTGCCAGCAGGAACAAGGATTGGTACTTC. It specifies CASRNKDWYF.